Below, one T cell receptor beta chain is given with its context. Its matching antigen is unknown. TCR beta CDR3 region amplification was performed from RNA transcripts. RT-PCR in the first round (using the HTBI primer set) targeted the TCR CDR3. MiXCR, run by TCRdb on the multiplex PCR reads, gives a single entry per CDR3 protein. Here the sample spans about 840,000 distinct CDR3 sequences, more than 30% being singletons. Patients were excluded because of uncontrolled infection, other autoimmune disease, pregnancy or lactation. Source material for PBMCs was roughly 10 ml fresh peripheral blood. Germline V gives CDR1 MGHRA, CDR2 YSYEKL. The CDR3 is made up of 14 amino acids. Trimming shortened V by 3 bases and J by 1 base, and 9 bases separated the two germline ends. This sample stems from a study of T cells in Graves' hyperthyroidism and ophthalmopathy. Findings of the study overall: The model forecast ophthalmopathy, anticipating it by a median approximately 6 months before onset.

The rearrangement links TRBV4-1 to TRBJ1-1; weak D call: TRBD1 (5 bases). Sample: blood. This clonotype was sampled from a man younger than 35 with Graves' hyperthyroidism. The CDR3 loop is CASSHIGQNTEAFF. CDR3 nucleotide sequence: TGCGCCAGCAGCCATATCGGACAGAACACTGAAGCTTTCTTT.